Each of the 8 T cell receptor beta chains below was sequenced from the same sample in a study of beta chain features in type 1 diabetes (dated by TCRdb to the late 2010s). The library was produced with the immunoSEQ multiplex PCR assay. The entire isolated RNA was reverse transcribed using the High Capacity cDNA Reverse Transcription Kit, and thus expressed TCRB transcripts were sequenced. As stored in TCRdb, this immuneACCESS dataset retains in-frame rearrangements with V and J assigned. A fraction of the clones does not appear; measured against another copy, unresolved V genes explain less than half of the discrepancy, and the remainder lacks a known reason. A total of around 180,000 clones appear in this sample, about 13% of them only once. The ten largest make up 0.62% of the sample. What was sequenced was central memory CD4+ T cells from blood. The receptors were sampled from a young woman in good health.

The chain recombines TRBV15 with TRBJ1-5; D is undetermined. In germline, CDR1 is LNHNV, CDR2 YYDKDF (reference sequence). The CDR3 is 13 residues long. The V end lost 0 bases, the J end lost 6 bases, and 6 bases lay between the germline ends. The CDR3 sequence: CATSRDVGQPQHF. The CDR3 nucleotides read TGTGCCACCAGCAGAGATGTCGGTCAGCCCCAGCATTTT.

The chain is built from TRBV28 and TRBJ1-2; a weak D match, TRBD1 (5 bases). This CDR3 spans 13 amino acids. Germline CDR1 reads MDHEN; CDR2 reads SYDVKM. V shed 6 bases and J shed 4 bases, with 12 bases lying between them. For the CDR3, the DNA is TGTGCCAGCAGGGCAGGGTTTGGCTATGGCTACACCTTC. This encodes CASRAGFGYGYTF.

CDR3 loop: CASGSGTSASDTQYF. The DNA for the CDR3 is TGCGCCAGCGGCAGTGGGACTAGCGCGTCAGATACGCAGTATTTT. The chain recombines TRBV5-1 with TRBJ2-3, with TRBD2 matching 10 bases. The germline CDR1 and CDR2 sequences are SGHRS and YFSETQ. V lost 7 bases and J lost 4; bases outside the gene matches: 9. The CDR3 consists of 15 residues.

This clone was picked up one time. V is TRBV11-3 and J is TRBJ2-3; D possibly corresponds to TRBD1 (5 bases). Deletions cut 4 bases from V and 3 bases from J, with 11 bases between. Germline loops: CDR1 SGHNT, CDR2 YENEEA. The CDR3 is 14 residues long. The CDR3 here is CASSSRQSTDTQYF. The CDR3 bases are TGTGCCAGCAGCTCACGACAGTCTACAGATACGCAGTATTTT.

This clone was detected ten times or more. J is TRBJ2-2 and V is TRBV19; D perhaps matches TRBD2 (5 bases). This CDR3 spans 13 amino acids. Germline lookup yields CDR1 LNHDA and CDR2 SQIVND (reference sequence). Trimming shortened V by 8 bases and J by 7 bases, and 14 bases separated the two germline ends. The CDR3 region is CASAGGRNGELFF. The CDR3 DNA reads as TGTGCCAGTGCGGGCGGGCGAAACGGGGAGCTGTTTTTT.

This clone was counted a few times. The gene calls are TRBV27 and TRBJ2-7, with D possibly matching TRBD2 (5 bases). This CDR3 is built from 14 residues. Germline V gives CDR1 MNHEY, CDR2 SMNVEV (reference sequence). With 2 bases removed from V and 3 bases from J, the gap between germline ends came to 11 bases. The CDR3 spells CASSLKPGNYEQYF. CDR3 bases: TGTGCCAGCAGTTTAAAACCCGGGAACTACGAGCAGTACTTC.

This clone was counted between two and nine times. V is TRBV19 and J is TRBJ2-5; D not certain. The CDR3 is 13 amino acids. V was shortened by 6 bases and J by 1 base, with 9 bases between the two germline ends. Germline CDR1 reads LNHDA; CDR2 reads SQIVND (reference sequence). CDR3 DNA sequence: TGTGCCAGTAGCTTACACCGCCAAGAGACCCAGTACTTC. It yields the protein CASSLHRQETQYF. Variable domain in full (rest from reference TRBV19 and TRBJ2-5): DGGITQSPKYLFRKEGQNVTLSCEQNLNHDAMYWYRQDPGQGLRLIYYSQIVNDFQKGDIAEGYSVSREKKESFPLTVTSAQKNPTAFYLCASSLHRQETQYFGPGTRLLVL.

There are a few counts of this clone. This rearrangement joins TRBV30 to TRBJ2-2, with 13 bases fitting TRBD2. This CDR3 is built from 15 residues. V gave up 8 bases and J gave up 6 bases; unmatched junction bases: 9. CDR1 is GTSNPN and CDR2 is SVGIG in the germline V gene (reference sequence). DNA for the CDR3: TGTGCCATAACTAGCGGGAGGGCCGTCGCCGGGGAGCTGTTTTTT. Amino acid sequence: CAITSGRAVAGELFF.